This is a list of T cell receptor beta chains from one sample in a study of T cell responses to AZD1222 COVID-19 vaccine. Sequenced by immunoSEQ multiplex PCR; TCRdb stores in-frame clones only, minus some. The sample holds about 130,000 clones, 88% seen once. The material was peripheral blood, obtained on day 0 of AZD1222 vaccination. These receptors originate from an adult in good health. The CDR3 runs from the conserved cysteine through the conserved F or W. The order of the fields is D gene, J gene, clone size, V gene, CDR3 DNA, CDR3 protein. The D gene is left open where the match is weak. Clone size appears in some rows only: once, few, many, or a class for an expanded clone.

TRBD1	TRBJ2-3	-	TRBV6-2/TRBV6-3	TGTGCCAGCAGCAACCCGCCGGGACAGGGCACAGATACGCAGTATTTT	CASSNPPGQGTDTQYF
-	TRBJ2-3	-	TRBV18	TGTGCCAGCTCACCACCGTCCCGGGACACAGCCACAGATACGCAGTATTTT	CASSPPSRDTATDTQYF
TRBD1	TRBJ1-6	-	TRBV5-1	TGCGCCAGCAGCTTGGTCGGGACAGCCTATAATTCACCCCTCCACTTT	CASSLVGTAYNSPLHF
TRBD2	TRBJ2-1	-	TRBV19	TGTGCCAGTAGAGGGCTAGCGGGGGACAATGAGCAGTTCTTC	CASRGLAGDNEQFF
TRBD1	TRBJ2-1	few	TRBV29-1	TGCAGCGTTAGCCCCGGGACAGGCTACAATGAGCAGTTCTTC	CSVSPGTGYNEQFF
-	TRBJ1-2	-	TRBV7-2	TGTGCCAGCAGTTCAAAGGGACCTCTGAGCGGCTACACCTTC	CASSSKGPLSGYTF
-	TRBJ1-6	few	TRBV11-2	TGTGCCAGCAGCCCTCAAGGGGCAGGGGTGGGATCACCCCTCCACTTT	CASSPQGAGVGSPLHF
-	TRBJ1-3	-	TRBV3-1/TRBV3-2	TGTGCCAGCAGCCAAGACTCAACTGGAAACACCATATATTTT	CASSQDSTGNTIYF
-	TRBJ2-3	-	TRBV5-1	TGCGCCAGCAGCTCGAAGGACGTTCGCACAGATACGCAGTATTTT	CASSSKDVRTDTQYF
-	TRBJ1-1	-	TRBV18	TGTGCCAGCTCACCACGTCACCCCTCGGTTAACACTGAAGCTTTCTTT	CASSPRHPSVNTEAFF
TRBD1	TRBJ2-5	-	TRBV7-9	TGTGCCAGCAGCTTAATCGATTCAGGGGGCACCGAGACCCAGTACTTC	CASSLIDSGGTETQYF
-	TRBJ2-1	once	TRBV6-6	TGTGCCAGCAGGAGGCCCGGGGGCCCTAATGAGCAGTTCTTC	CASRRPGGPNEQFF
-	TRBJ2-4	-	TRBV13	TGTGCCAGCAGCTTAAGGCTAGCCAAAAACATTCAGTACTTC	CASSLRLAKNIQYF
-	TRBJ1-6	-	TRBV19	TGTGCCAGTAGTACCGGGACTGGCAATTCACCCCTCCACTTT	CASSTGTGNSPLHF
-	TRBJ1-1	-	TRBV18	TGTGCCAGCTCACCCCCGACAGGTACGAACACTGAAGCTTTCTTT	CASSPPTGTNTEAFF
-	TRBJ2-1	-	TRBV5-4	TGTGCCAGCAGCTTGGGGGGCTCCTACAATGAGCAGTTCTTC	CASSLGGSYNEQFF
-	TRBJ1-2	-	TRBV7-2	TGTGCCAGCAGCCAGCCATCGGGACCGACGATTATCTATGGCTACACCTTC	CASSQPSGPTIIYGYTF
TRBD1	TRBJ1-1	-	TRBV27	TGTGCCAGCAGGACCTTGGAGGGGGCTGGGGACACTGAAGCTTTCTTT	CASRTLEGAGDTEAFF
-	TRBJ2-7	-	TRBV12-3/TRBV12-4	TGTGCCAGCAGTTTGGTCGGCGAGCAGTACTTC	CASSLVGEQYF
-	TRBJ2-7	-	TRBV7-2	TGTGCCAGCAGCTTATCGGGAAAGGGCCACGAGCAGTACTTC	CASSLSGKGHEQYF
-	TRBJ2-7	-	TRBV15	TGTGCCACCAGCAGAGAACGAGGAGGGAACAGCGAGCAGTACTTC	CATSRERGGNSEQYF
-	TRBJ1-1	-	TRBV27	TGTGCCAGCAGAACACAGGGTGGATTCACTGAAGCTTTCTTT	CASRTQGGFTEAFF
-	TRBJ1-5	-	TRBV5-1	TGCGCCAGCAGCTTGGGTACAGGCAATCAGCCCCAGCATTTT	CASSLGTGNQPQHF
TRBD1	TRBJ2-7	-	TRBV19	TGTGCCAGTAGTATGCCGGGACAGGGAACCTACGAGCAGTACTTC	CASSMPGQGTYEQYF
-	TRBJ2-7	once	TRBV13	TGTGCCAGCAGACTAGAAACCTACGAGCAGTACTTC	CASRLETYEQYF
TRBD1	TRBJ1-2	-	TRBV10-2	TGCGCCAGCGGAGAGACAGGGACTAACTATGGCTACACCTTC	CASGETGTNYGYTF
-	TRBJ2-7	-	TRBV11-3	TGTGCCAGCCGGGAGCCGGGCGGCGAGCAGTACTTC	CASREPGGEQYF
-	TRBJ2-7	-	TRBV11-2	TGTGCCAGCAGTATCCCTGGCGCAGGGGCCTACGAGCAGTACTTC	CASSIPGAGAYEQYF
-	TRBJ2-7	-	TRBV11-2	TGTGCCAGCAGCCCCCTTCTTCTCCAGTCCTACGAGCAGTACTTC	CASSPLLLQSYEQYF
-	TRBJ2-7	once	TRBV3-1/TRBV3-2	TGTGCCAGCAGCCAAGCAGGGCGGTACGAGCAGTACTTC	CASSQAGRYEQYF
-	TRBJ2-6	-	TRBV5-1	TGCGCCAGCAGCCTTAGGCGAAAATCTGGGGCCAACGTCCTGACTTTC	CASSLRRKSGANVLTF
-	TRBJ2-7	-	TRBV28	TGTGCCAGCAGTCCCTGGCGGACCAACACCTACGAGCAGTACTTC	CASSPWRTNTYEQYF
-	TRBJ2-3	-	TRBV6-6	TGTGCCAGCAGTTACCAAGCTAGCACAGATACGCAGTATTTT	CASSYQASTDTQYF
TRBD2	TRBJ2-3	-	TRBV10-3	TGTGCCATCAGTGATCCTCTTAGCGGGAACACAGATACGCAGTATTTT	CAISDPLSGNTDTQYF
TRBD1	TRBJ2-2	-	TRBV13	TGTGCCAGCAGCCTCACCAGGGGGCTGTCGACTACCGGGGAGCTGTTTTTT	CASSLTRGLSTTGELFF
TRBD2	TRBJ2-7	-	TRBV7-9	TGTGCCAGCAGCCCACAACGGACTAGCAACTACGAGCAGTACTTC	CASSPQRTSNYEQYF
-	TRBJ1-2	-	TRBV18	TGTGCCAGCTCACCAGTGGATCGGGGGGCGGACTATGGCTACACCTTC	CASSPVDRGADYGYTF
-	TRBJ1-1	once	TRBV11-2	TGTGCCAGCAGCTTAGAAGGGGTGGGGTTCGGCGAAGCTTTCTTT	CASSLEGVGFGEAFF
-	TRBJ2-3	-	TRBV10-3	TGTGCCATCAGACGAACAGGGGGGGGTAGTTCACCAGATACGCAGTATTTT	CAIRRTGGGSSPDTQYF
TRBD2	TRBJ2-3	-	TRBV29-1	TGCAGCGTTATGAAGCGGGGAGCAGATACGCAGTATTTT	CSVMKRGADTQYF
-	TRBJ2-5	-	TRBV7-9	TGTGCCAGCAGCACAGCGGGCGGAAAAGAGACCCAGTACTTC	CASSTAGGKETQYF
-	TRBJ1-5	-	TRBV29-1	TGCAGCGTTGGGGAAAATAGCAATCAGCCCCAGCATTTT	CSVGENSNQPQHF